This TCR beta chain was retrieved from a study of OX40 agonist ivuxolimab in advanced cancers. Study results and caveats: Which antigen the expanded peripheral T cells recognized is unknown. Fewer expanded clones were found on average in CD4+ than in CD8+ T cells. There were also nonresponders showing low normalized T-cell clonal expansion.

Trimming cost V 0 bases and J 3 bases, with 15 bases left between them. Germline CDR1 ENHRY, CDR2 SYGVKD. This CDR3 is built from 17 residues. Clones were read by immunoSEQ multiplex PCR, and TCRdb kept only the in-frame ones, dropping some. The data hold under 65,000 clones, with 90% to 95% observed a single time. In the case of this clone: What it recognizes is unknown.

With autoimmune disease history or systemic immunosuppression, patients were excluded. The sequenced sample was CD4+ or CD8+ T cells sorted from blood, obtained in a trial of the OX40 agonist ivuxolimab. The origin of this receptor is an adult with an advanced solid tumor such as melanoma, head and neck, liver or kidney cancer. The V and J genes are TRBV10-3 and TRBJ2-1, with D possibly being TRBD1 (6 bases). The CDR3 protein is CAISESEYWTVYNEQFF. CDR3 in DNA: TGTGCCATCAGTGAGTCGGAATACTGGACAGTCTACAATGAGCAGTTCTTC.